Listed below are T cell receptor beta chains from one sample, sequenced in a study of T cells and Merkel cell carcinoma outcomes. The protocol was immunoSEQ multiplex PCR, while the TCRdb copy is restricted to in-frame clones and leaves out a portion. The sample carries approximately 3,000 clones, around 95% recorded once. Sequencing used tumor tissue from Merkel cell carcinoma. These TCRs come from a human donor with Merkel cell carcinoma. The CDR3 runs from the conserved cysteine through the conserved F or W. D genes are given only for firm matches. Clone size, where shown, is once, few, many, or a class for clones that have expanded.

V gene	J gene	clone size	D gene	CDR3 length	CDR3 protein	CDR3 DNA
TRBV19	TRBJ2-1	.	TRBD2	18	CASSISGTSGTSYNEQFF	TGTGCCAGTAGTATTAGCGGGACTAGCGGGACCTCTTACAATGAGCAGTTCTTC
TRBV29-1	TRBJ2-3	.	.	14	CSVEGDTFTDTQYF	TGCAGCGTTGAGGGGGACACATTCACAGATACGCAGTATTTT
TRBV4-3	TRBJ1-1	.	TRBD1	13	CASSRNRGTEAFF	TGCGCCAGCAGCCGAAACAGGGGTACTGAAGCTTTCTTT
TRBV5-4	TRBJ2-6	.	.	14	CASSYISGANVLTF	TGTGCCAGCAGCTACATCTCTGGGGCCAACGTCCTGACTTTC
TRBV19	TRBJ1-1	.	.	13	CASEYFGGTEAFF	TGTGCCAGCGAATACTTCGGCGGGACTGAAGCTTTCTTT
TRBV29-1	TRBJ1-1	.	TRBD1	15	CSVEVLGQGNTEAFF	TGCAGCGTTGAAGTACTAGGACAGGGGAACACTGAAGCTTTCTTT
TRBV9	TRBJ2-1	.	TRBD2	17	CASSLRTSGSAYNEQFF	TGTGCCAGCAGCTTGCGGACTAGCGGGAGTGCCTACAATGAGCAGTTCTTC
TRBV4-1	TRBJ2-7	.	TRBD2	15	CASSPGLAGTSVQYF	TGCGCCAGCAGCCCCGGACTAGCGGGTACATCGGTGCAGTACTTC
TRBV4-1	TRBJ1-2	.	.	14	CASSQVEGRKGYTF	TGCGCCAGCAGCCAAGTAGAGGGGCGGAAGGGCTACACCTTC
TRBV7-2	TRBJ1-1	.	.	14	CASSLRTGNTEAFF	TGTGCCAGCAGCCTTAGGACGGGGAACACTGAAGCTTTCTTT
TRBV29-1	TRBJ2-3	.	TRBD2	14	CSVRTSRSTDTQYF	TGCAGCGTCCGGACTAGCAGGAGCACAGATACGCAGTATTTT
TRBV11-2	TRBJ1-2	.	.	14	CASSSQQGRIGYTF	TGTGCCAGCAGCTCCCAGCAGGGGAGAATTGGCTACACCTTC
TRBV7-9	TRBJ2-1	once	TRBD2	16	CASSLTSGRRDNEQFF	TGTGCCAGCAGCTTAACTAGCGGGAGAAGGGACAATGAGCAGTTCTTC
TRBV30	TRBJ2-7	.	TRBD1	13	CAWGTGASYEQYF	TGTGCCTGGGGGACAGGGGCCTCCTACGAGCAGTACTTC
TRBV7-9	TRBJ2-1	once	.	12	CASSLGRVQQFF	TGTGCCAGCAGCCTAGGGCGCGTACAGCAGTTCTTC
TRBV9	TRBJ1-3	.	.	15	CASSVGRGTGNTIYF	TGTGCCAGCAGCGTAGGAAGGGGAACTGGAAACACCATATATTTT
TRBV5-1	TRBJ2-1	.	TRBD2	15	CASSLTSGEYNEQFF	TGCGCCAGCAGCTTGACTAGCGGAGAATACAATGAGCAGTTCTTC
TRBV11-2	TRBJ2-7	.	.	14	CASSIQGRGYEQYF	TGTGCCAGCAGCATCCAGGGGAGGGGCTACGAGCAGTACTTC
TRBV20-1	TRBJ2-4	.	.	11	CSAYLGGTQYF	TGCAGTGCTTATCTGGGGGGAACGCAGTACTTC
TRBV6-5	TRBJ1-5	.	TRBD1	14	CASSYGQANQPQHF	TGTGCCAGCAGCTACGGACAGGCCAATCAGCCCCAGCATTTT
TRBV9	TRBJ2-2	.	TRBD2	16	CASSVVIAGGTGELFF	TGTGCCAGCAGCGTAGTGATAGCGGGAGGAACCGGGGAGCTGTTTTTT
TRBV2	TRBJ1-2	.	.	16	CASSDLGTPLKDGYTF	TGTGCCAGCAGTGACCTCGGGACCCCACTAAAGGATGGCTACACCTTC
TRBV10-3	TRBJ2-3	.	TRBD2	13	CAIKASGTDTQYF	TGTGCCATCAAGGCTAGCGGAACAGATACGCAGTATTTT
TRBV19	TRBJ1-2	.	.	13	CASTPSDGYGYTF	TGTGCCAGTACCCCGTCCGACGGCTATGGCTACACCTTC
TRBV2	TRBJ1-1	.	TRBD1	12	CASSGQGYEAFF	TGTGCCAGCAGTGGACAGGGGTATGAAGCTTTCTTT
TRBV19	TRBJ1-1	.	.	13	CATALTMNTEAFF	TGTGCCACTGCCCTGACTATGAACACTGAAGCTTTCTTT
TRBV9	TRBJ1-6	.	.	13	CASSVVGDSPLHF	TGTGCCAGCAGCGTAGTGGGAGATTCACCCCTCCACTTT
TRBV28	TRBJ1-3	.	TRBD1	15	CASRPGGLTGNTIYF	TGTGCCAGCAGACCAGGGGGCTTAACTGGAAACACCATATATTTT
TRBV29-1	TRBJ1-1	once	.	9	CSVETEAFF	TGCAGCGTTGAAACTGAAGCTTTCTTT